This T cell receptor (beta chain) is from a study of blood T cell repertoires in COVID-19. The germline gives CDR1 SGHRS, CDR2 YFSETQ. The CDR3 runs 14 residues. V dropped 4 bases and J dropped 2 bases, with 12 bases sitting between them. Only in-frame clones appear in the TCRdb table, and some are missing; sequencing was by immunoSEQ multiplex PCR. The table records more than 85,000 clones, over 75% of them present only once. Sequenced input: peripheral blood. The rearrangement uses TRBV5-1 and TRBJ2-5; weak D call: TRBD1 (6 bases). The TCR comes from a man aged 45 to 65 with acute or convalescent COVID-19. The CDR3 DNA follows: TGCGCCAGCAGCCCGGGGACACCTCAAGAGACCCAGTACTTC. This translates into CASSPGTPQETQYF.